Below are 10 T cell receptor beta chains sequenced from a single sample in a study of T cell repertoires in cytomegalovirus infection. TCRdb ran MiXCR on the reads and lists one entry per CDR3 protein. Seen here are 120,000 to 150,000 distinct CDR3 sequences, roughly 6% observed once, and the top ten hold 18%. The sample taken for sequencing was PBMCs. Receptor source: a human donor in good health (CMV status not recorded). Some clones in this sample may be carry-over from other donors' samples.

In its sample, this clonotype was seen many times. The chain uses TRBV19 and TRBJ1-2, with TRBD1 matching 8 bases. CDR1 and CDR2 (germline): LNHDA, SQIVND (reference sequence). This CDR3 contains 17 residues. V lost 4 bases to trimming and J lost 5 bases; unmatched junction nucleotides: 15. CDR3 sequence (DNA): TGTGCCAGTAGTACGACAGGGGTTCGTGTGCGGGCGTATGGCTACACCTTC. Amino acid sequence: CASSTTGVRVRAYGYTF. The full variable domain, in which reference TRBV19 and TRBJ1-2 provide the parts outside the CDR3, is DGGITQSPKYLFRKEGQNVTLSCEQNLNHDAMYWYRQDPGQGLRLIYYSQIVNDFQKGDIAEGYSVSREKKESFPLTVTSAQKNPTAFYLCASSTTGVRVRAYGYTFGSGTRLTVV.

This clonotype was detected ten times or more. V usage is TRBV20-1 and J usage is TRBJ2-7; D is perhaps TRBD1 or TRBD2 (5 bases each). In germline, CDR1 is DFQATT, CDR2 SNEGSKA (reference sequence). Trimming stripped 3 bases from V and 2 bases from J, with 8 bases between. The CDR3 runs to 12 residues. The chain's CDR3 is CSARGEPYEQYF. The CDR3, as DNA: TGCAGTGCTAGGGGGGAACCCTACGAGCAGTACTTC.

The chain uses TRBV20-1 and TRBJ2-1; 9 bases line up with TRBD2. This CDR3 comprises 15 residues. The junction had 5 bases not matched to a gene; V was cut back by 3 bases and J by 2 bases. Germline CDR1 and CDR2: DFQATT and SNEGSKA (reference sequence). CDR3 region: CSARWASGAYNEQFF. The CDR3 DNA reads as TGCAGTGCTAGGTGGGCTAGCGGGGCCTACAATGAGCAGTTCTTC.

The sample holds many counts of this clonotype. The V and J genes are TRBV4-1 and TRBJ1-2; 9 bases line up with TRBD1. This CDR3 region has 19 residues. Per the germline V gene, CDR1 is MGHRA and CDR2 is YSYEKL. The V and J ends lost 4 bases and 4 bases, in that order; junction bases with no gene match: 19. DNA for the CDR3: TGCGCCAGCAGCCCCGTATTGGGGGAGGGCACAGGGGGCCTCTATGGCTACACCTTC. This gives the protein CASSPVLGEGTGGLYGYTF.

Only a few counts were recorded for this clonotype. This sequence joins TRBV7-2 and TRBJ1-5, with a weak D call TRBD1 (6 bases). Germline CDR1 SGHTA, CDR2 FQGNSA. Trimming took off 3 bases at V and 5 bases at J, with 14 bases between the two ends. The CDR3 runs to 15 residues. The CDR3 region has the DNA TGTGCCAGCAGCTTCGCCCGGGGGCCACATCAGCCCCAGCATTTT. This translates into CASSFARGPHQPQHF.

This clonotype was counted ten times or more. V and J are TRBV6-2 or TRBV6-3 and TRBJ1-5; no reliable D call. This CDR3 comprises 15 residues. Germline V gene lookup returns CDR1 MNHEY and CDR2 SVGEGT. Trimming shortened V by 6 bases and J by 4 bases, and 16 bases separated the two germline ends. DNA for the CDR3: TGTGCCAGCAGAAGTGGCAGAACCCTAAATCAGCCCCAGCATTTT. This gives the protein CASRSGRTLNQPQHF.

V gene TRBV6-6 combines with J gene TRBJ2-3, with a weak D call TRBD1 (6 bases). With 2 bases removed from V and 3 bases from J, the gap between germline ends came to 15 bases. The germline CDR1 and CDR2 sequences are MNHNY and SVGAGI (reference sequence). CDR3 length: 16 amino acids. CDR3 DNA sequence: TGTGCCAGCAGTTACGGTTGGGGGCGCGTAACAGATACGCAGTATTTT. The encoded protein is CASSYGWGRVTDTQYF.

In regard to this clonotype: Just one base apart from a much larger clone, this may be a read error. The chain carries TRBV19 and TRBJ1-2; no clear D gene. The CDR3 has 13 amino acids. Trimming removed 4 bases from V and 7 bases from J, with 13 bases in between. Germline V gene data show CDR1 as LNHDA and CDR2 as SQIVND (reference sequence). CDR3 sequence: CASSTGLEGGYTF. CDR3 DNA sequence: TGTGCCAGTAGTACCGGGTTAGAGGGTGGCTACACCTTC.

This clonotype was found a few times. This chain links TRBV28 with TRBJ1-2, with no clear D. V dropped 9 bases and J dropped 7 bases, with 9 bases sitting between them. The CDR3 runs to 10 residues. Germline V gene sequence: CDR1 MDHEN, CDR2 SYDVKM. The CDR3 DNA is TGTGCCAGTCAGCGGGGTGGCTACACCTTC. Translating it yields CASQRGGYTF.

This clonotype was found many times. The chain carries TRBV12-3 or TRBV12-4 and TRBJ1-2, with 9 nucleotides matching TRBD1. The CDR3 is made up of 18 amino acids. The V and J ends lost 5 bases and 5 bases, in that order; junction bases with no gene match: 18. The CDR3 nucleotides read TGTGCCAGCAGTCCCCAGTCCGGGACAGGGATACTAGGGTATGGCTACACCTTC. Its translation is CASSPQSGTGILGYGYTF.